The clone carrying this TCR beta chain was observed a few times. Its antigen is undetermined. The data stem from a study of T cells in Graves' hyperthyroidism and ophthalmopathy. The study's findings and limits: Ophthalmopathy was identified by the model a median about six months ahead of onset.

Using RNA transcripts as the source, TCR beta CDR3 regions were amplified. First-round RT-PCR of the TCR CDR3 relied on the HTBI primer set. From the multiplex PCR reads, TCRdb called clonotypes with MiXCR, one entry per CDR3 protein. The table lists about 640,000 distinct CDR3 sequences, less than 25% of them singletons. Material: blood. The receptor's source is a man aged 30 to 45 with Graves' ophthalmopathy.

Here the CDR3 reads CASSSTTRHRSNQPQHF. CDR3 nucleotides: TGTGCCAGCAGTTCTACGACGCGACATCGGAGCAATCAGCCCCAGCATTTT. This chain uses TRBV28 with TRBJ1-5; D remains ambiguous. Germline V gives CDR1 MDHEN, CDR2 SYDVKM. The CDR3 is 17 amino acids. The V gene lost 4 bases and the J gene lost 1 base, with 17 bases spanning the gap.